This T cell receptor beta chain derives from a study of response to subunit inactivated influenza vaccine. Germline lookup yields CDR1 KGHDR and CDR2 SFDVKD. CDR3 size: 16 residues. Deletions cut 2 bases from V and 0 bases from J, with 12 bases between. TCRdb fed the RT-PCR reads into MiXCR, producing one record per CDR3 protein. Of roughly 620,000 distinct CDR3 sequences in the sample, around 11% are singletons; the top ten hold approximately 11%. This clonotype was found a few times. In addition, the sample was reused for a study of T cells expressing NK-cell markers. That source notes: TCR beta cDNA was generated via 5'RACE template switching incorporating UMIs.

The chain uses TRBV24-1 and TRBJ2-5, with D tentatively TRBD1 or TRBD2 (6 bases each). This TCR came from a man in his fifties who received an inactivated influenza vaccine. The specimen comprised PBMCs from blood, sampled on the day of vaccination. CDR3 residues: CATSDSGATYQETQYF. The CDR3 nucleotides are TGTGCCACCAGTGATTCGGGGGCAACGTACCAAGAGACCCAGTACTTC.